This note documents a single T cell receptor beta chain sequence. Its antigen remains unidentified. Germline-derived CDR1 and CDR2 are MDHEN and SYDVKM. The CDR3 runs 17 residues. The V gene end was trimmed by 5 bases and the J gene end by 0 bases; junction bases not matched to a gene: 9. Method: immunoSEQ multiplex PCR; TCRdb's copy keeps in-frame clones and lacks some. The table shows 150,000 to 160,000 clones, with about nine tenths occurring only once. The sample originates from a study of T cell responses to AZD1222 COVID-19 vaccine. Study-wide findings and caveats: Sampled repertoires all dated from after the peak T cell response.

The rearrangement uses TRBV28 and TRBJ1-2, with 10 positions matching TRBD1. Specimen: peripheral blood, collected on day 0 of AZD1222 vaccination. The origin of this receptor is an adult in good health. In DNA, the CDR3 is TGTGCCAGCAGTCCCCGGGGACAGGGGAGGGCTAACTATGGCTACACCTTC. Residues: CASSPRGQGRANYGYTF.